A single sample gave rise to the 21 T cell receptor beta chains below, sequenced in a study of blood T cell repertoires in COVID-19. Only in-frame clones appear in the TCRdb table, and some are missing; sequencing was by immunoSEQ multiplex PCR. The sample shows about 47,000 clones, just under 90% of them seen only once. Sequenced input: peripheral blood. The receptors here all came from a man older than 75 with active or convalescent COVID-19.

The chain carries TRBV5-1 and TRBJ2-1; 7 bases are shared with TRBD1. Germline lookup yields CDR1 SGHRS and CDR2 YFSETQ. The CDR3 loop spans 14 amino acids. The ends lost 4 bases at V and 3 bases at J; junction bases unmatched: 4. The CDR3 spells CASSHRDSYNEQFF. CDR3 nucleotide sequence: TGCGCCAGCAGCCACCGGGACAGCTACAATGAGCAGTTCTTC.

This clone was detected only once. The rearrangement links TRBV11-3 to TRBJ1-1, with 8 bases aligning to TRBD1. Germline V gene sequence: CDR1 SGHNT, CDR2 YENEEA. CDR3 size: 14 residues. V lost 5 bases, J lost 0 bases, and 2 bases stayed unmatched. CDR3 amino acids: CASSQGAMNTEAFF. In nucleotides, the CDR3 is TGTGCCAGCAGCCAGGGGGCTATGAACACTGAAGCTTTCTTT.

CDR3: CAWNRANYGYTF. As DNA, the CDR3 is TGTGCCTGGAATCGGGCTAACTATGGCTACACCTTC. The rearrangement joins TRBV30 to TRBJ1-2; D not resolved. This CDR3 has 12 amino acids. Germline CDR1 reads GTSNPN; CDR2 reads SVGIG (reference sequence). V was pared by 4 bases and J by 0 bases, with 6 bases between.

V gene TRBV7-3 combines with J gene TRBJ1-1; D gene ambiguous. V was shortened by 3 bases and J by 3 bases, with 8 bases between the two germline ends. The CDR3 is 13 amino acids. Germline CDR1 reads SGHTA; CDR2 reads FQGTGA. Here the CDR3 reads CASSLNGDTEAFF. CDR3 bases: TGTGCCAGCAGCTTGAACGGGGACACTGAAGCTTTCTTT.

CDR3 sequence reads: CASSRGDTSYEQYF. In DNA form, the CDR3 reads TGTGCCAGCAGTCGAGGGGACACCTCCTACGAGCAGTACTTC. The chain joins TRBV28 to TRBJ2-7; TRBD1 might be the D (6 bases). The CDR3 loop spans 14 amino acids. Looked up from germline, CDR1 is MDHEN and CDR2 is SYDVKM. The V gene lost 5 bases and the J gene lost 0 bases, with 11 bases spanning the gap. Together with reference TRBV28 and TRBJ2-7, the CDR3 gives the full variable domain: DVKVTQSSRYLVKRTGEKVFLECVQDMDHENMFWYRQDPGLGLRLIYFSYDVKMKEKGDIPEGYSVSREKKERFSLILESASTNQTSMYLCASSRGDTSYEQYFGPGTRLTVT.

In DNA form, the CDR3 reads TGTGCCAGCAGTAACTTAGCGGGCGGTTCTACGCAGTATTTT. Translating gives CASSNLAGGSTQYF. This chain uses TRBV6-5 with TRBJ2-3, with 7 positions matching TRBD2. The germline V gene encodes CDR1 MNHEY and CDR2 SVGAGI. The V and J ends lost 5 bases and 8 bases, in that order; junction bases with no gene match: 10. The CDR3 spans 14 residues.

CDR3 in amino acids: CASSFGLAESYEQYF. CDR3 nucleotides: TGTGCCAGCAGCTTCGGACTAGCGGAGTCCTACGAGCAGTACTTC. The chain employs TRBV11-2 and TRBJ2-7; the match to TRBD2 covers 10 bases. The ends lost 3 bases at V and 1 base at J; junction bases unmatched: 3. This CDR3 has 15 residues. The germline V gene has CDR1 SGHAT and CDR2 FQNNGV.

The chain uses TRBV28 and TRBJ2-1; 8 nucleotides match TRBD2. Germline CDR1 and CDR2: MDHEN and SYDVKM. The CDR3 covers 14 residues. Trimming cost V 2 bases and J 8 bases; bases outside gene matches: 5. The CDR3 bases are TGTGCCAGCAGTTTAGGCGGGAGGTGGGATGAGCAGTTCTTC. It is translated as CASSLGGRWDEQFF.

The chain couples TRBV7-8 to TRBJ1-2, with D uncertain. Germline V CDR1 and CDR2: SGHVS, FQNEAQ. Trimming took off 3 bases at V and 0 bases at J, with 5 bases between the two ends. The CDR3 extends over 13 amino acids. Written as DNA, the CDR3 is TGTGCCAGCAGCTTTAATCCTAACTATGGCTACACCTTC. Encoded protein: CASSFNPNYGYTF.

The CDR3: CSVWQGAHEQYF. The DNA for the CDR3 is TGCAGCGTTTGGCAGGGGGCGCACGAGCAGTACTTC. The genes are TRBV29-1 and TRBJ2-7, with 8 bases that match TRBD1. Germline V gene lookup returns CDR1 SQVTM and CDR2 ANQGSEA. This CDR3 spans 12 amino acids. Trimming removed 5 bases from V and 5 bases from J; junction bases left unmatched: 5.

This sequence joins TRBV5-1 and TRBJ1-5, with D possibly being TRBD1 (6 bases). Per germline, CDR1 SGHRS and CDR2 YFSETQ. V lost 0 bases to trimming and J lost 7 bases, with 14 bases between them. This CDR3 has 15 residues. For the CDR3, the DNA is TGCGCCAGCAGCTTGGGGGGGGGCGAGGGCCAGCCCCAGCATTTT. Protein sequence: CASSLGGGEGQPQHF. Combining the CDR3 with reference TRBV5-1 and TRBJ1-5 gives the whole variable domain KAGVTQTPRYLIKTRGQQVTLSCSPISGHRSVSWYQQTPGQGLQFLFEYFSETQRNKGNFPGRFSGRQFSNSRSEMNVSTLELGDSALYLCASSLGGGEGQPQHFGDGTRLSIL.

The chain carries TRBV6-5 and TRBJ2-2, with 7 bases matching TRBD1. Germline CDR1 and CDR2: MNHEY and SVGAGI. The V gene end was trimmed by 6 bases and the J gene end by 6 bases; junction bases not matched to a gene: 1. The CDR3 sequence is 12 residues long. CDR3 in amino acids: CASSQGAGELFF. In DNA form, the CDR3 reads TGTGCCAGCAGCCAGGGGGCCGGGGAGCTGTTTTTT.

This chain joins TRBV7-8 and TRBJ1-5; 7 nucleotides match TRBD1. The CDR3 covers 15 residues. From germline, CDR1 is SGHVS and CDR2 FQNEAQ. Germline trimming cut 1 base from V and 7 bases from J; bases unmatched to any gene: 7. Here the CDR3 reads CASSLERGRRQPQHF. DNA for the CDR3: TGTGCCAGCAGCTTAGAGAGGGGGCGTAGGCAGCCCCAGCATTTT.

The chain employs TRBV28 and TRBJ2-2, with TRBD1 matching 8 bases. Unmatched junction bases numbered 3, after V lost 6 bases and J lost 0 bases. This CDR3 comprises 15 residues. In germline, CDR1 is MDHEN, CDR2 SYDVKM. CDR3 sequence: CASRTGATNTGELFF. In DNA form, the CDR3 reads TGTGCCAGCAGGACAGGGGCCACGAACACCGGGGAGCTGTTTTTT.

The chain's CDR3 is CASSRLAGGVDTQYF. The DNA of the CDR3 is TGCGCCAGCAGCCGACTAGCGGGGGGAGTAGATACGCAGTATTTT. The chain couples TRBV4-3 to TRBJ2-3; 13 bases match TRBD2. V lost 4 bases and J lost 5; bases outside the gene matches: 3. The CDR3 runs 15 residues. Germline values: CDR1 LGHNA, CDR2 YSLEER.

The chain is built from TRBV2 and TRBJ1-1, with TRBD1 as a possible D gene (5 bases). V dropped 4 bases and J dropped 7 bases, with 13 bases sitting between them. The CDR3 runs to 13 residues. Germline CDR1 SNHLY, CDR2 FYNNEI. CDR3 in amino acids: CASSGQGGIEAFF. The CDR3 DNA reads TGTGCCAGCAGTGGGCAGGGAGGAATTGAAGCTTTCTTT.

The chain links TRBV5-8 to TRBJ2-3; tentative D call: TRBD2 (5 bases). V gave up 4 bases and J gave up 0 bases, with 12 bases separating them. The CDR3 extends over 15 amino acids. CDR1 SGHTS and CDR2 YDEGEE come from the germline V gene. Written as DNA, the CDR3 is TGTGCCAGCAGCCGGGGTGGAGTGAGCACAGATACGCAGTATTTT. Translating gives CASSRGGVSTDTQYF.

CDR3 in DNA: TGCGCCAGCAGCTTCCTACGGGGGGACACCGGGGAGCTGTTTTTT. Protein product: CASSFLRGDTGELFF. The chain uses TRBV5-1 and TRBJ2-2; 7 bases fit TRBD2. Germline assignment: CDR1 SGHRS and CDR2 YFSETQ. This CDR3 region has 15 residues. Trimming removed 2 bases from V and 3 bases from J; junction bases left unmatched: 4.

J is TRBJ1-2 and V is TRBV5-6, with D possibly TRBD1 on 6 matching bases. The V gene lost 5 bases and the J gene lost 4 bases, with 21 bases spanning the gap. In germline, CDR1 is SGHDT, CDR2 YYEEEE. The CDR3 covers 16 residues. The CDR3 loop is CASSFAEQGSGYGYTF. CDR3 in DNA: TGTGCCAGCAGTTTTGCCGAGCAGGGGTCGGGCTATGGCTACACCTTC. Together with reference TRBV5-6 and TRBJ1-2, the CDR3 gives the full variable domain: DAGVTQSPTHLIKTRGQQVTLRCSPKSGHDTVSWYQQALGQGPQFIFQYYEEEERQRGNFPDRFSGHQFPNYSSELNVNALLLGDSALYLCASSFAEQGSGYGYTFGSGTRLTVV.

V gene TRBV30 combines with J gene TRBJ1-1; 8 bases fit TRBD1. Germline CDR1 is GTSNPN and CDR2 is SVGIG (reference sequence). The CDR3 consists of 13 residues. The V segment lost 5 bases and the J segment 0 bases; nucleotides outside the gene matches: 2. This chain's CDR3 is CAWDRGMNTEAFF. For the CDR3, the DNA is TGTGCCTGGGACAGGGGAATGAACACTGAAGCTTTCTTT.

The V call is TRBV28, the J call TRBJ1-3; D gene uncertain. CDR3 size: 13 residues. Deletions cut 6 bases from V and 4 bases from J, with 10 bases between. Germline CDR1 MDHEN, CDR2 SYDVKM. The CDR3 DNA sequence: TGTGCCAGCAGGCTAGGATCGGGAAACACCATATATTTT. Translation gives CASRLGSGNTIYF.